Shown below are 26 T cell receptor beta chains from a single sample sequenced in a study of blood T cell repertoires in COVID-19. Produced via immunoSEQ multiplex PCR; TCRdb's table is partial and in-frame only. The profile shows about 180,000 clones, approximately 88% of them singletons. Sample: peripheral blood. These receptors were obtained from a woman aged 40 to 50 with COVID-19, enrolled during active disease.

This chain uses TRBV19 with TRBJ1-5, with D perhaps TRBD1 (6 bases). Trimming removed 5 bases at V and 4 bases at J, with 18 bases between. The CDR3 totals 16 residues. Germline lookup yields CDR1 LNHDA and CDR2 SQIVND (reference sequence). CDR3 protein: CASSPTRGAPNQPQHF. CDR3 nucleotide sequence: TGTGCCAGTAGTCCGACGCGGGGGGCCCCTAATCAGCCCCAGCATTTT.

This sequence joins TRBV25-1 and TRBJ2-3; 10 bases align to TRBD2. J lost 2 bases, V lost 2 bases, and 7 bases had no gene match. The CDR3 is 17 amino acids. The germline CDR1 and CDR2 sequences are MGHDK and SYGVNS. CDR3 coding DNA: TGTGCCAGCAGTGAAATGAAAAGCGGGGGGGCCACAGATACGCAGTATTTT. This translates into CASSEMKSGGATDTQYF.

The V gene is TRBV6-6, the J gene TRBJ1-1; 8 bases match TRBD1. Germline V gives CDR1 MNHNY, CDR2 SVGAGI (reference sequence). Germline trimming cut 5 bases from V and 6 bases from J; bases unmatched to any gene: 8. The CDR3 length is 14 residues. CDR3 sequence (DNA): TGTGCCAGCAGTCCGACAGGGGATAGTTCTGAAGCTTTCTTT. It translates to CASSPTGDSSEAFF.

The chain carries TRBV27 and TRBJ2-7, with 9 bases that match TRBD1. Germline CDR1 MNHEY, CDR2 SMNVEV (reference sequence). After removal of 2 bases from V and 4 bases from J, the junction contained 6 bases not matched to a gene. There are 15 residues in the CDR3. The CDR3 region is CASSLKGQGFYEQYF. The CDR3 coding sequence is TGTGCCAGCAGTTTAAAGGGACAGGGATTTTACGAGCAGTACTTC.

The chain uses TRBV9 and TRBJ2-1; D might be TRBD2 (5 bases). The V end was cut by 4 bases, the J end by 4 bases, with 6 bases between. This CDR3 is built from 12 residues. Germline-derived CDR1 and CDR2 are SGDLS and YYNGEE. CDR3 amino acids: CASSPGYNEQFF. The CDR3 DNA is TGTGCCAGCAGCCCGGGGTACAATGAGCAGTTCTTC.

V and J are TRBV11-2 and TRBJ1-2; no reliable D call. CDR3 length: 12 residues. With 4 bases removed from V and 7 bases from J, the gap between germline ends came to 10 bases. CDR1 and CDR2 (germline): SGHAT, FQNNGV. The CDR3 sequence is CASSSLSFGYTF. CDR3 in DNA: TGTGCCAGCAGCTCCCTTAGCTTTGGCTACACCTTC.

The rearrangement uses TRBV5-4 and TRBJ2-1; TRBD2 aligns across 10 bases. The CDR3 consists of 15 residues. Germline values: CDR1 SGHNT, CDR2 YYREEE (reference sequence). Trimming took 4 bases from V and 9 from J; bases not matched to a gene: 10. This CDR3 reads CASSPGGSGRSEQFF. CDR3 bases: TGTGCCAGCAGCCCTGGTGGTAGCGGGAGGTCTGAGCAGTTCTTC.

The chain has TRBV27 and TRBJ1-5, with TRBD1 matching 7 bases. This CDR3 region has 14 residues. Germline CDR1 is MNHEY and CDR2 is SMNVEV (reference sequence). V dropped 4 bases and J dropped 3; count of bases not matched to a gene: 3. This chain's CDR3 is CASSSGQTNQPQHF. CDR3 nucleotide sequence: TGTGCCAGCAGTTCGGGACAGACCAATCAGCCCCAGCATTTT.

This rearrangement joins TRBV5-4 to TRBJ1-1, with TRBD1 identical over 8 bases. J was trimmed by 8 bases and V by 4 bases; bases with no gene match: 7. CDR3 size: 13 residues. The V gene's germline CDR1 is SGHNT and CDR2 YYREEE (reference sequence). The CDR3 protein is CASSKGQGPEAFF. The CDR3 DNA sequence: TGTGCCAGCAGCAAAGGACAGGGCCCGGAAGCTTTCTTT.

DNA for the CDR3: TGTGCCAGCAGCTTAACAGGGGGTCGCGAAAAACTGTTTTTT. Protein sequence: CASSLTGGREKLFF. The gene calls are TRBV7-2 and TRBJ1-4; 8 nucleotides line up with TRBD1. The CDR3 is 14 amino acids. Germline CDR1 is SGHTA and CDR2 is FQGNSA. The V gene end was trimmed by 2 bases and the J gene end by 8 bases; junction bases not matched to a gene: 4. Variable domain in full (rest from reference TRBV7-2 and TRBJ1-4): GAGVSQSPSNKVTEKGKDVELRCDPISGHTALYWYRQSLGQGLEFLIYFQGNSAPDKSGLPSDRFSAERTGGSVSTLTIQRTQQEDSAVYLCASSLTGGREKLFFGSGTQLSVL.

In its sample, this clone ranks as medium-sized. The chain is built from TRBV7-8 and TRBJ1-5, with D uncertain. Between the trimmed V and J ends, which lost 6 bases and 6 bases, there was a span of 18 bases. Germline assignment: CDR1 SGHVS and CDR2 FQNEAQ. This CDR3 spans 15 amino acids. CDR3 DNA sequence: TGTGCCAGCAGATCAGCGATCGGGGATAGTCAGCCCCAGCATTTT. As protein: CASRSAIGDSQPQHF.

This clone has just a few counts. The CDR3 bases are TGTGCCAGCAGCTTGGAACGGGATCAGCCCCAGCATTTT. Amino acids: CASSLERDQPQHF. This chain uses TRBV5-4 with TRBJ1-5; no definite D call. This CDR3 region has 13 residues. V was pared by 0 bases and J by 5 bases, with 6 bases between. CDR1 SGHNT and CDR2 YYREEE come from the germline V gene (reference sequence).

The rearrangement joins TRBV19 to TRBJ1-1; D might be TRBD1 (5 bases). Germline CDR1 is LNHDA and CDR2 is SQIVND (reference sequence). Trimming cost V 3 bases and J 5 bases, with 13 bases left between them. The CDR3 is made up of 14 amino acids. Here the CDR3 reads CASSMGQGWTEAFF. The DNA of the CDR3 is TGTGCCAGTAGTATGGGGCAGGGATGGACTGAAGCTTTCTTT. Drawing the rest from reference TRBV19 and TRBJ1-1, the complete variable domain is DGGITQSPKYLFRKEGQNVTLSCEQNLNHDAMYWYRQDPGQGLRLIYYSQIVNDFQKGDIAEGYSVSREKKESFPLTVTSAQKNPTAFYLCASSMGQGWTEAFFGQGTRLTVV.

The chain couples TRBV9 to TRBJ2-7; TRBD2 matches 10 bases. V dropped 0 bases and J dropped 2; count of bases not matched to a gene: 2. Per germline, CDR1 SGDLS and CDR2 YYNGEE. The CDR3 has 15 amino acids. CDR3: CASSVGLAGAYEQYF. DNA for the CDR3: TGTGCCAGCAGCGTAGGCCTAGCGGGAGCCTACGAGCAGTACTTC.

This clone was observed once. CDR3 loop: CSAPGVEAFF. The CDR3 DNA is TGCAGCGCCCCTGGAGTTGAAGCTTTCTTT. V is TRBV29-1 and J is TRBJ1-1; D is ambiguous. The CDR3 loop spans 10 amino acids. Deletions cut 7 bases from V and 7 bases from J, with 10 bases between. Germline V gene data show CDR1 as SQVTM and CDR2 as ANQGSEA.

The chain carries TRBV9 and TRBJ2-7; the match to TRBD2 covers 8 bases. This CDR3 is 15 amino acids long. Germline CDR1 SGDLS, CDR2 YYNGEE. Trimming took 4 bases from V and 0 from J; bases not matched to a gene: 6. CDR3 in amino acids: CASSYRAGVSYEQYF. In DNA form, the CDR3 reads TGTGCCAGCAGCTACAGAGCGGGAGTCTCCTACGAGCAGTACTTC.

This clone was counted between two and nine times. CDR3: CASSSRDRASEQYF. For the CDR3, the DNA is TGTGCCAGCAGCTCCCGGGACAGGGCGAGCGAGCAGTACTTC. The gene calls are TRBV9 and TRBJ2-7; 9 nucleotides align to TRBD1. V trimming: 4 bases; J trimming: 6 bases; junction bases outside the gene matches: 8. The CDR3 runs 14 residues. The germline V gene has CDR1 SGDLS and CDR2 YYNGEE.

The rearrangement joins TRBV19 to TRBJ1-2; 8 nucleotides match TRBD1. Germline V gene lookup returns CDR1 LNHDA and CDR2 SQIVND (reference sequence). The CDR3 sequence is 16 residues long. Unmatched junction bases numbered 14, after V lost 6 bases and J lost 5 bases. DNA of the CDR3: TGTGCCAGTAGCCCAACCGGGACAGGCGATACTTATGGCTACACCTTC. This encodes CASSPTGTGDTYGYTF.

The chain is built from TRBV7-3 and TRBJ2-1, with a tentative D call TRBD2 (8 bases). The V gene lost 5 bases and the J gene lost 4 bases, with 21 bases spanning the gap. The CDR3 extends over 17 amino acids. Germline values: CDR1 SGHTA, CDR2 FQGTGA. CDR3 bases: TGTGCCAGCAGCCCTAACAGGGGCACGGGAGGGTACAATGAGCAGTTCTTC. This encodes CASSPNRGTGGYNEQFF. Complete variable domain (other parts from reference TRBV7-3 and TRBJ2-1): GAGVSQTPSNKVTEKGKYVELRCDPISGHTALYWYRQSLGQGPEFLIYFQGTGAADDSGLPNDRFFAVRPEGSVSTLKIQRTERGDSAVYLCASSPNRGTGGYNEQFFGPGTRLTVL.

This clone appeared once. V and J are TRBV10-3 and TRBJ1-2; 9 nucleotides align to TRBD1. J was trimmed by 4 bases and V by 6 bases; bases with no gene match: 15. The CDR3 covers 17 residues. Germline CDR1 is ENHRY and CDR2 is SYGVKD. DNA for the CDR3: TGTGCCATCAGCGGGGGACAGGGCCCTGGGAGGGGCTATGGCTACACCTTC. Protein sequence: CAISGGQGPGRGYGYTF.

J is TRBJ2-1 and V is TRBV12-5; 8 nucleotides agree with TRBD2. Germline CDR1 LGHNT, CDR2 FRNRAP. The V gene end was trimmed by 4 bases and the J gene end by 1 base; junction bases not matched to a gene: 3. The CDR3 spans 15 residues. The DNA for the CDR3 is TGTGCTAGTGGTTGGGCGGGGGGATCCTACAATGAGCAGTTCTTC. Translation: CASGWAGGSYNEQFF. Full variable domain (outside the CDR3, taken from reference TRBV12-5 and TRBJ2-1): DARVTQTPRHKVTEMGQEVTMRCQPILGHNTVFWYRQTMMQGLELLAYFRNRAPLDDSGMPKDRFSAEMPDATLATLKIQPSEPRDSAVYFCASGWAGGSYNEQFFGPGTRLTVL.

The chain couples TRBV7-9 to TRBJ1-2, with 9 bases that match TRBD1. The germline V gene has CDR1 SEHNR and CDR2 FQNEAQ (reference sequence). V lost 5 bases and J lost 8; bases outside the gene matches: 9. CDR3 length equals 14 residues. CDR3 coding DNA: TGTGCCAGCAGCGCCGACCAGGGACAGGGCGGCTACACCTTC. Translated, it gives CASSADQGQGGYTF.

This chain uses TRBV3-1 (or the pseudogene TRBV3-2) with TRBJ2-1, with a weak D call TRBD2 (6 bases). Germline V CDR1 and CDR2: LGHDT, YNNKEL (reference sequence). Trimming pared 1 base from V and 1 base from J, leaving 8 bases between. CDR3 size: 15 residues. As DNA, the CDR3 is TGTGCCAGCAGCCAAGTCGGGGGATCCTACAATGAGCAGTTCTTC. It specifies CASSQVGGSYNEQFF.

The chain joins TRBV2 to TRBJ2-7, with TRBD2 identical over 8 bases. The CDR3 spans 15 residues. After removal of 3 bases from V and 3 bases from J, the junction contained 7 bases not matched to a gene. Per the germline V gene, CDR1 is SNHLY and CDR2 is FYNNEI. The CDR3 nucleotides read TGTGCCAGCAGTGATGGCGGGGGGCGAAACTACGAGCAGTACTTC. Translation gives CASSDGGGRNYEQYF.

CDR3 nucleotides: TGCGCCAGCAGTGGGACAGGGGAAACGCATGGCTACACCTTC. Translating it yields CASSGTGETHGYTF. V and J are TRBV10-1 and TRBJ1-2, with 9 bases lining up with TRBD1. Germline trimming cut 4 bases from V and 6 bases from J; bases unmatched to any gene: 6. Germline V lookup: CDR1 WNHNN, CDR2 SYGVQD (reference sequence). CDR3 length: 14 amino acids.

V is TRBV19 and J is TRBJ1-1; D is unresolved. CDR3 length equals 13 residues. Trimming took off 10 bases at V and 8 bases at J, with 20 bases between the two ends. CDR1 is LNHDA and CDR2 is SQIVND in the germline V gene (reference sequence). DNA of the CDR3: TGTGCCACCGGGGAGCACCGAGCATCCGAAGCTTTCTTT. It is translated as CATGEHRASEAFF.